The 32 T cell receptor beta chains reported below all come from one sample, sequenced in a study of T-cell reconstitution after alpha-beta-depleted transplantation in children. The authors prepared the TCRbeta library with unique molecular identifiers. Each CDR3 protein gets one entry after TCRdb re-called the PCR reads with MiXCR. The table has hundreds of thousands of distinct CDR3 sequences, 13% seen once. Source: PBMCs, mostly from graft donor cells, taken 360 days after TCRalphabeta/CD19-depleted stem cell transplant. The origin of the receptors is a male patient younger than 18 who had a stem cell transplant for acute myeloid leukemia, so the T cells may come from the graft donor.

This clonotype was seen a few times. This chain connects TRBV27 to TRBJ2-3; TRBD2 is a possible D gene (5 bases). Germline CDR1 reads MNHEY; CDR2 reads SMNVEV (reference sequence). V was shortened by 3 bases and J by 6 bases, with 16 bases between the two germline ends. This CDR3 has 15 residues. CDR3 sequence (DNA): TGTGCCAGCAGTTTGGGATTAGCGCTTTTGGATACGCAGTATTTT. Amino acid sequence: CASSLGLALLDTQYF.

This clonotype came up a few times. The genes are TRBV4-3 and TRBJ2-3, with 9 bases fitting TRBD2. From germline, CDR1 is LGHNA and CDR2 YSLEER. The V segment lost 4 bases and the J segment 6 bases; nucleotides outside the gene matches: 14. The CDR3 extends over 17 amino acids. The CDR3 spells CASSPGGLAGSWDTQYF. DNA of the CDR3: TGCGCCAGCAGCCCTGGAGGGCTAGCGGGATCTTGGGATACGCAGTATTTT.

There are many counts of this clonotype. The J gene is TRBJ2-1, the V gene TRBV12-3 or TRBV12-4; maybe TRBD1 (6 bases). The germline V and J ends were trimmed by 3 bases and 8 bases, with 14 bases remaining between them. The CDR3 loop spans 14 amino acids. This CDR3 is CASSFQAQGHEQFF. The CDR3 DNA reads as TGTGCCAGCAGTTTCCAGGCCCAGGGGCATGAGCAGTTCTTC.

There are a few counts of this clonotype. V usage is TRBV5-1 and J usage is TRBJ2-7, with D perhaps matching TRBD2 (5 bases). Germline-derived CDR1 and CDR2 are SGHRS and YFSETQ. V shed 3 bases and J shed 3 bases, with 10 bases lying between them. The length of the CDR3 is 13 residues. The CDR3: CASSSITSYEQYF. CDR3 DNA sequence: TGCGCCAGCAGCTCGATTACTAGCTACGAGCAGTACTTC.

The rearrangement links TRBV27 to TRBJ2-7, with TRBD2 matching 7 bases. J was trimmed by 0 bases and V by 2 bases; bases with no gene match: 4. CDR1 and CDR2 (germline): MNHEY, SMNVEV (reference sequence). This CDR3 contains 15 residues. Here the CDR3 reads CASSLTGGFSYEQYF. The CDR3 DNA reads TGTGCCAGCAGTTTAACGGGAGGCTTCTCCTACGAGCAGTACTTC.

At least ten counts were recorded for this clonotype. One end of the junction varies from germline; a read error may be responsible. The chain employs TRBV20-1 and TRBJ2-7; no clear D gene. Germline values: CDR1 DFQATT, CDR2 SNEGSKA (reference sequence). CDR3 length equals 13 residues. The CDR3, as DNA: TGCAGAGCTACGGGCGCCCAGTCTCAAGAGCAGTACTTC. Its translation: CRATGAQSQEQYF.

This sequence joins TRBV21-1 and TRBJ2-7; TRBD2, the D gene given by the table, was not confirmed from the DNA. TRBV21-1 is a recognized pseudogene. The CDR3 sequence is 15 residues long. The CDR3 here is CASSFRPRGLYEQYF. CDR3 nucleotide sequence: TGTGCCAGCAGCTTCCGACCCCGAGGGCTGTACGAGCAGTACTTC.

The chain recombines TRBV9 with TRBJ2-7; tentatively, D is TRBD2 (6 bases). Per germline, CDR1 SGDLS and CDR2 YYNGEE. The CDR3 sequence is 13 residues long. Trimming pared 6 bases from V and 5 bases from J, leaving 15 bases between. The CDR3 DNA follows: TGTGCCAGCATACCGCGGGACGGGAACGAGCAGTACTTC. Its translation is CASIPRDGNEQYF.

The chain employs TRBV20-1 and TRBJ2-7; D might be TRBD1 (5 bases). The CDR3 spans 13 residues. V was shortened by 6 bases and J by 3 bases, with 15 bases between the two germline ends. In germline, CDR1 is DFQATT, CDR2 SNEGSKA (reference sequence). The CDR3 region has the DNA TGCAGTGCAAGGACAATCACAGGCTACGAGCAGTACTTC. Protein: CSARTITGYEQYF.

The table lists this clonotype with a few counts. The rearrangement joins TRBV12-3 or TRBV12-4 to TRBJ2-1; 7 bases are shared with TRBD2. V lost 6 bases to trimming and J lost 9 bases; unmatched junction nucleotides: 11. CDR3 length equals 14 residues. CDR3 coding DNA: TGTGCCAGCAGCTTGGAGAGACTAGCAGTTGAGCAGTTCTTC. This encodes CASSLERLAVEQFF.

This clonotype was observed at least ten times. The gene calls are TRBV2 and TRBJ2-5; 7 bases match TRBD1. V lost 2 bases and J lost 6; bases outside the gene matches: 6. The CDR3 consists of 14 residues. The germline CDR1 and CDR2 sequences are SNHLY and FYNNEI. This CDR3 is CASSERDRKQTQYF. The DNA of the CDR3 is TGTGCCAGCAGTGAAAGGGACAGAAAACAGACCCAGTACTTC.

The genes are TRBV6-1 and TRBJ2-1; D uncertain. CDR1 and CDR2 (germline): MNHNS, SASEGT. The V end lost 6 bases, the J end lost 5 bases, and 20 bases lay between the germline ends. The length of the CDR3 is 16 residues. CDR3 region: CASSSWTPEAHNEQFF. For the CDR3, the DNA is TGTGCCAGCAGCTCCTGGACCCCCGAAGCCCACAATGAGCAGTTCTTC.

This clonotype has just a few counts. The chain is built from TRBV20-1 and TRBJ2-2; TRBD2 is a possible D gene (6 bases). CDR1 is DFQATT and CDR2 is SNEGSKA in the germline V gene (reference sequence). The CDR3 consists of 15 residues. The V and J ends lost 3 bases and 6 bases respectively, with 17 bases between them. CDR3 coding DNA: TGCAGTGCTAGCGGGAGTGATTTACGAGCCGGGGAGCTGTTTTTT. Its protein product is CSASGSDLRAGELFF.

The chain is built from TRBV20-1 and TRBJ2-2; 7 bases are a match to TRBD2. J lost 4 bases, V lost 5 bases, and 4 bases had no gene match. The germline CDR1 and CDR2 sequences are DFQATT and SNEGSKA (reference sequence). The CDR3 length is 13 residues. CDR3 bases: TGCAGTGCTGCCGGGACTACCACCGGGGAGCTGTTTTTT. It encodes CSAAGTTTGELFF.

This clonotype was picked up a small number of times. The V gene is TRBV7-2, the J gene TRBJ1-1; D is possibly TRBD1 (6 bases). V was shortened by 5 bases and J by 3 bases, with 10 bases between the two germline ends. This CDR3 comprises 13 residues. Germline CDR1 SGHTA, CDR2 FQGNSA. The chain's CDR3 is CASSLHRDTEAFF. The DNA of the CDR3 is TGTGCCAGCAGCCTGCACAGGGACACTGAAGCTTTCTTT.

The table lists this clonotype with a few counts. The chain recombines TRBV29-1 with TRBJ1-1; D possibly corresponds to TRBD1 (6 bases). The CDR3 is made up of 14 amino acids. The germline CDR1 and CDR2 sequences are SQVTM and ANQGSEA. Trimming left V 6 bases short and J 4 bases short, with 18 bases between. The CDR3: CSVKLQGIGTEAFF. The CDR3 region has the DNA TGCAGCGTGAAACTACAGGGAATAGGCACTGAAGCTTTCTTT. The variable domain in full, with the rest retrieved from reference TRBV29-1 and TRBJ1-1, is SAVISQKPSRDICQRGTSLTIQCQVDSQVTMMFWYRQQPGQSLTLIATANQGSEATYESGFVIDKFPISRPNLTFSTLTVSNMSPEDSSIYLCSVKLQGIGTEAFFGQGTRLTVV.

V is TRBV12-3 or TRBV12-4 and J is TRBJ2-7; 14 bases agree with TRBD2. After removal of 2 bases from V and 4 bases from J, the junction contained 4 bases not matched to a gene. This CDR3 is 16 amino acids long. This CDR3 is CASSLRGLAGVYEQYF. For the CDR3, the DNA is TGTGCCAGCAGTTTAAGGGGACTAGCGGGAGTTTACGAGCAGTACTTC.

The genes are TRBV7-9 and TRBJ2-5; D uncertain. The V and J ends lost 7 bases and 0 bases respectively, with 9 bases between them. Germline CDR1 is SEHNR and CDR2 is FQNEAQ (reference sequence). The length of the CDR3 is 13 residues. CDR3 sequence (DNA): TGTGCCAGCACCTATTTGTACCAAGAGACCCAGTACTTC. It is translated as CASTYLYQETQYF.

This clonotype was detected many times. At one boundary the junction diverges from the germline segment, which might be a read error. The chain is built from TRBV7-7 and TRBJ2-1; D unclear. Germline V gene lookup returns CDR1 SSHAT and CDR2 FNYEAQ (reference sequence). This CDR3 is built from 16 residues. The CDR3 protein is CASSLNRLSSYNEQFF. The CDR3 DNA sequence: TGTGCTAGCAGCTTAAATCGGCTGAGCTCCTACAATGAGCAGTTCTTC.

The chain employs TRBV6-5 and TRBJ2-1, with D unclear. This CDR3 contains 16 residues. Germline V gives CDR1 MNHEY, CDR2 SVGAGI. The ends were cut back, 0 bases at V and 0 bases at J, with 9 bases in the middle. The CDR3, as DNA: TGTGCCAGCAGTTACTCTATGGTTAGCTCCTACAATGAGCAGTTCTTC. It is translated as CASSYSMVSSYNEQFF.

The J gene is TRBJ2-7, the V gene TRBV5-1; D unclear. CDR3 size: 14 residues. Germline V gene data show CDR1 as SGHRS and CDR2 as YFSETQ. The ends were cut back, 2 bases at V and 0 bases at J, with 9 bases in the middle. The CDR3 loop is CASSLRARSYEQYF. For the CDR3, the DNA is TGCGCCAGCAGCTTACGGGCCCGCTCCTACGAGCAGTACTTC.

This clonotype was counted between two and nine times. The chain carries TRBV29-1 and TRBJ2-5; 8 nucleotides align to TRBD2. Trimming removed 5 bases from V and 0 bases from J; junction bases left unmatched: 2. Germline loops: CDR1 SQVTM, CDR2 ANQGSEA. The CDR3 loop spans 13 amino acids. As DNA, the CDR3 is TGCAGCGTTTCGGGAGGGAACCAAGAGACCCAGTACTTC. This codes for CSVSGGNQETQYF.

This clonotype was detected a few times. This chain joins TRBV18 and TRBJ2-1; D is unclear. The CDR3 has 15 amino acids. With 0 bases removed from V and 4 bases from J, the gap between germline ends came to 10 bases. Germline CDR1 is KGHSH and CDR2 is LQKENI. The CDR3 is CASSPPRGAYNEQFF. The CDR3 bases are TGTGCCAGCTCACCACCCCGTGGAGCATACAATGAGCAGTTCTTC.

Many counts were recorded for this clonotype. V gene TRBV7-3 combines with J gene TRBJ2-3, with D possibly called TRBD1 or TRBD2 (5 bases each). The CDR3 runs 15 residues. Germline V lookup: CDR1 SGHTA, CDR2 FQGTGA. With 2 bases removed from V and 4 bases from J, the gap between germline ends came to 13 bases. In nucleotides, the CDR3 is TGTGCCAGCAGCTTAGGGGACGCGGGTCCAGATACGCAGTATTTT. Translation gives CASSLGDAGPDTQYF.

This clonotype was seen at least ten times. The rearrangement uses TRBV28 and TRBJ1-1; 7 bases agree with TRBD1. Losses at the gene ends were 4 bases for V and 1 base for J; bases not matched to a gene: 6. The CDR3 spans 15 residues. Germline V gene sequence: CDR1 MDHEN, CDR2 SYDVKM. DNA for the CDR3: TGTGCCAGCAGTTCTCCGGGACAGACGAACACTGAAGCTTTCTTT. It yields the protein CASSSPGQTNTEAFF.

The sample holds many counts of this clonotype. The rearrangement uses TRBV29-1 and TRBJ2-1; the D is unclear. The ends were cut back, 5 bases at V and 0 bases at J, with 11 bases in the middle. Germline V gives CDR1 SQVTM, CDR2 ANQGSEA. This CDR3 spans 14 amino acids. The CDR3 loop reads CSVRPRSSYNEQFF. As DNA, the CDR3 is TGCAGCGTTCGCCCGAGAAGCTCCTACAATGAGCAGTTCTTC.

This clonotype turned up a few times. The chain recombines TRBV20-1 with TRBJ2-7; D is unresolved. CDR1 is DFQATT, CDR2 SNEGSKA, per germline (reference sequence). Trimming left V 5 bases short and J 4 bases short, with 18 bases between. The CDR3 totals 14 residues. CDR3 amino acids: CSAYNYLGFYEQYF. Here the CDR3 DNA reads TGCAGTGCTTACAACTATTTGGGTTTTTACGAGCAGTACTTC.

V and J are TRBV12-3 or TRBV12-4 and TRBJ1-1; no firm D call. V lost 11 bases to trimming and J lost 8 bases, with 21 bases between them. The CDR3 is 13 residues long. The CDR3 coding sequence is TGTGCCCTACGGCGGGCTCCCTCGCCCGAAGCTTTCTTT. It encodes CALRRAPSPEAFF.

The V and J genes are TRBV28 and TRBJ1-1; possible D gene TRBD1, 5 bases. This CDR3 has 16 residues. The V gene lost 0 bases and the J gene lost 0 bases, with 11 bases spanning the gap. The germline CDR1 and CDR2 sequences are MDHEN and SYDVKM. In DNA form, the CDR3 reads TGTGCCAGCAGTTTATGGTTGCAGGGAATGAACACTGAAGCTTTCTTT. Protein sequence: CASSLWLQGMNTEAFF.

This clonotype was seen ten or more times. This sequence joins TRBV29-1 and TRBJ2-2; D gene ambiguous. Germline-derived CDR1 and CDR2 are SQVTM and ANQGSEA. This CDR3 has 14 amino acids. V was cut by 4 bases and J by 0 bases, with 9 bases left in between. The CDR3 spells CSVATLANTGELFF. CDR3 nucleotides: TGCAGCGTTGCCACGCTCGCGAACACCGGGGAGCTGTTTTTT.

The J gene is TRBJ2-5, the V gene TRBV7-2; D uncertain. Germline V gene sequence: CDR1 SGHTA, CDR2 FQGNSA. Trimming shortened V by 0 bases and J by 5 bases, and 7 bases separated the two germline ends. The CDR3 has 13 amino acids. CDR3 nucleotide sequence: TGTGCCAGCAGCTTAGCGGTGTTTGAGACCCAGTACTTC. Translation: CASSLAVFETQYF.

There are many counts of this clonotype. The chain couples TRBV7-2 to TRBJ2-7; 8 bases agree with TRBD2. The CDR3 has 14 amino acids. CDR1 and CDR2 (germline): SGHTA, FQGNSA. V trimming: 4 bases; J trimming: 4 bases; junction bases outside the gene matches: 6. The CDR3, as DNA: TGTGCCAGCAGCTACAGCGGGAGAGGATACGAGCAGTACTTC. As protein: CASSYSGRGYEQYF. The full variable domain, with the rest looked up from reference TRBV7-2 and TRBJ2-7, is GAGVSQSPSNKVTEKGKDVELRCDPISGHTALYWYRQSLGQGLEFLIYFQGNSAPDKSGLPSDRFSAERTGGSVSTLTIQRTQQEDSAVYLCASSYSGRGYEQYFGPGTRLTVT.